These 20 T cell receptor beta chains were all obtained from the same sample, sequenced in a study of blood T cell repertoires in COVID-19. Libraries were prepared by immunoSEQ multiplex PCR; TCRdb keeps only in-frame clonotypes and omits some of them. This sample has over 150,000 clones; 65% to 85% occur once, and the top ten carry around 19%. Sequenced: peripheral blood. Receptors were obtained from a woman between 65 and 79 years old who had recovered from COVID-19.

This chain links TRBV7-8 with TRBJ1-2, with D tentatively TRBD1 (5 bases). Germline V gene data show CDR1 as SGHVS and CDR2 as FQNEAQ. Trimming removed 1 base at V and 4 bases at J, with 28 bases between. There are 20 residues in the CDR3. CDR3 coding DNA: TGTGCCAGCAGCTTAGGGGCGTGGGGGACGGGAGCAGGTGTTGGCTATGGCTACACCTTC. Amino acids: CASSLGAWGTGAGVGYGYTF.

This chain links TRBV9 with TRBJ2-7, with 9 bases identical to TRBD2. Germline V gene sequence: CDR1 SGDLS, CDR2 YYNGEE. V gave up 0 bases and J gave up 2 bases; unmatched junction bases: 3. The length of the CDR3 is 15 residues. The CDR3, as DNA: TGTGCCAGCAGCGTAGGGGGCGGGAGGGCCTACGAGCAGTACTTC. The encoded protein is CASSVGGGRAYEQYF.

Ten or more counts support this clone. The chain couples TRBV19 to TRBJ1-5; D is ambiguous. V was trimmed by 3 bases and J by 3 bases, leaving 3 bases between them. CDR3 length: 12 amino acids. From germline, CDR1 is LNHDA and CDR2 SQIVND (reference sequence). CDR3 DNA sequence: TGTGCCAGTAGTATCCTCAATCAGCCCCAGCATTTT. It is translated as CASSILNQPQHF.

The rearrangement joins TRBV7-8 to TRBJ1-2; a weak D match, TRBD1 (5 bases). V gave up 7 bases and J gave up 3 bases, with 12 bases separating them. CDR1 is SGHVS and CDR2 is FQNEAQ in the germline V gene. The CDR3 runs to 13 residues. The CDR3 is CASTEDSDYGYTF. CDR3 in DNA: TGTGCCAGCACCGAAGACAGTGACTATGGCTACACCTTC. The full variable domain, with the rest looked up from reference TRBV7-8 and TRBJ1-2, is GAGVSQSPRYKVAKRGQDVALRCDPISGHVSLFWYQQALGQGPEFLTYFQNEAQLDKSGLPSDRFFAERPEGSVSTLKIQRTQQEDSAVYLCASTEDSDYGYTFGSGTRLTVV.

In its sample, this clone was seen a few times. The chain is built from TRBV7-8 and TRBJ1-5, with TRBD1 as a possible D gene (6 bases). Germline CDR1 and CDR2: SGHVS and FQNEAQ. The CDR3 is 15 residues long. Trimming took 3 bases from V and 0 from J, leaving 9 bases between them. CDR3 residues: CASSLSGVSNQPQHF. CDR3 DNA sequence: TGTGCCAGCAGCTTGTCAGGGGTTAGCAATCAGCCCCAGCATTTT.

V gene TRBV5-1 combines with J gene TRBJ2-1; D remains unclear. Trimming left V 5 bases short and J 1 base short, with 13 bases between. CDR1 and CDR2 from the germline V gene are SGHRS and YFSETQ. There are 15 residues in the CDR3. The CDR3 DNA reads as TGCGCCAGCAGACAAACACCACTATCCTACAATGAGCAGTTCTTC. It specifies CASRQTPLSYNEQFF.

This clone was observed a handful of times. V is TRBV14 and J is TRBJ2-2; 8 bases are a match to TRBD2. Per germline, CDR1 SGHDN and CDR2 FVKESK. This CDR3 region has 16 residues. Trimming at V came to 4 bases and at J to 3 bases, leaving 7 bases not matched to a gene. CDR3 loop: CASSPLGSGDTGELFF. CDR3 coding DNA: TGTGCCAGCAGCCCCCTCGGTAGCGGGGACACCGGGGAGCTGTTTTTT.

The chain couples TRBV5-8 to TRBJ2-2; TRBD2 is a possible D gene (6 bases). From germline, CDR1 is SGHTS and CDR2 YDEGEE. The CDR3 contains 15 residues. Deletions cut 4 bases from V and 9 bases from J, with 19 bases between. The CDR3 nucleotides read TGTGCCAGCAGCCCGGAGGGGACCCCCCCCCGGGAGCTGTTTTTT. Its translation: CASSPEGTPPRELFF.

Only one count was recorded for this clone. V and J are TRBV7-9 and TRBJ1-1; TRBD1 aligns across 10 bases. Germline CDR1 SEHNR, CDR2 FQNEAQ (reference sequence). The CDR3 is 15 residues long. After removal of 5 bases from V and 6 bases from J, the junction contained 9 bases not matched to a gene. Here the CDR3 reads CASSTRQGAIAEAFF. The CDR3 nucleotides read TGTGCCAGCAGCACCCGACAGGGGGCGATCGCTGAAGCTTTCTTT.

The chain has TRBV5-1 and TRBJ1-2; 7 bases fit TRBD1. Germline CDR1 SGHRS, CDR2 YFSETQ. The CDR3 spans 14 residues. Unmatched junction bases numbered 3, after V lost 4 bases and J lost 0 bases. CDR3 loop: CASSRDRSNYGYTF. In nucleotides, the CDR3 is TGCGCCAGCAGCCGGGACAGATCTAACTATGGCTACACCTTC. Based on the CDR3 plus reference TRBV5-1 and TRBJ1-2, the full variable domain is KAGVTQTPRYLIKTRGQQVTLSCSPISGHRSVSWYQQTPGQGLQFLFEYFSETQRNKGNFPGRFSGRQFSNSRSEMNVSTLELGDSALYLCASSRDRSNYGYTFGSGTRLTVV.

The chain has TRBV5-1 and TRBJ2-7, with TRBD2 identical over 10 bases. V was clipped by 2 bases and J by 4 bases; unmatched bases: 3. Germline CDR1 is SGHRS and CDR2 is YFSETQ. The CDR3 has 14 residues. CDR3 sequence reads: CASSFASGRYEQYF. In DNA, the CDR3 is TGCGCCAGCAGCTTCGCTAGCGGGAGATACGAGCAGTACTTC.

The chain is built from TRBV5-4 and TRBJ2-1; 8 nucleotides match TRBD2. This CDR3 comprises 15 residues. CDR1 and CDR2 from the germline V gene are SGHNT and YYREEE (reference sequence). J was trimmed by 6 bases and V by 4 bases; bases with no gene match: 9. The DNA of the CDR3 is TGTGCCAGCAGCAAAAAGCCCCGGGGGGGCAATGAGCAGTTCTTC. This encodes CASSKKPRGGNEQFF.

The chain is built from TRBV5-4 and TRBJ1-2; D perhaps matches TRBD1 (5 bases). Germline V gene sequence: CDR1 SGHNT, CDR2 YYREEE (reference sequence). V was cut by 0 bases and J by 0 bases, with 15 bases left in between. CDR3 length: 17 residues. CDR3 sequence (DNA): TGTGCCAGCAGCTTGGGGACGGGCAGGGCCACTAACTATGGCTACACCTTC. Translating gives CASSLGTGRATNYGYTF. Full variable domain (remainder filled in from reference TRBV5-4 and TRBJ1-2): ETGVTQSPTHLIKTRGQQVTLRCSSQSGHNTVSWYQQALGQGPQFIFQYYREEENGRGNFPPRFSGLQFPNYSSELNVNALELDDSALYLCASSLGTGRATNYGYTFGSGTRLTVV.

This clone was recorded only once. The rearrangement uses TRBV18 and TRBJ2-7; D is perhaps TRBD2 (6 bases). CDR3 length equals 12 residues. In germline, CDR1 is KGHSH, CDR2 LQKENI. Trimming stripped 3 bases from V and 4 bases from J, with 7 bases between. For the CDR3, the DNA is TGTGCCAGCTCACCGGGAGGTTACGAGCAGTACTTC. Translating it yields CASSPGGYEQYF.

The DNA for the CDR3 is TGTGCCATCAGTCCCCTAGCGGGAGCGGCCTACGAGCAGTACTTC. Its protein product is CAISPLAGAAYEQYF. The chain uses TRBV10-3 and TRBJ2-7, with TRBD2 matching over 10 bases. This CDR3 spans 15 amino acids. V lost 5 bases to trimming and J lost 2 bases; unmatched junction nucleotides: 6. The germline V gene has CDR1 ENHRY and CDR2 SYGVKD.

V usage is TRBV18 and J usage is TRBJ2-1; 7 bases map to TRBD2. This CDR3 is 15 amino acids long. The ends lost 2 bases at V and 5 bases at J; junction bases unmatched: 6. The germline V gene encodes CDR1 KGHSH and CDR2 LQKENI. The chain's CDR3 is CASSPGPSGDNEQFF. The CDR3 bases are TGTGCCAGCTCACCAGGGCCTAGCGGCGACAATGAGCAGTTCTTC.

This chain joins TRBV10-3 and TRBJ2-5; D is unresolved. The CDR3 totals 14 residues. The germline V gene encodes CDR1 ENHRY and CDR2 SYGVKD. The V end lost 1 base, the J end lost 0 bases, and 6 bases lay between the germline ends. CDR3 residues: CAISEFRNQETQYF. Written as DNA, the CDR3 is TGTGCCATCAGTGAGTTCAGGAACCAAGAGACCCAGTACTTC.

This clone appeared a single time. For the CDR3, the DNA is TGTGCCAGCCGAGAGTTTCTAGCGGCGCAAGGGGAGCTGTTTTTT. This codes for CASREFLAAQGELFF. The chain links TRBV6-5 to TRBJ2-2, with TRBD2 identical over 7 bases. CDR3 length: 15 residues. Unmatched junction bases numbered 14, after V lost 8 bases and J lost 8 bases. The V gene's germline CDR1 is MNHEY and CDR2 SVGAGI.

This rearrangement joins TRBV7-9 to TRBJ1-1; 12 bases agree with TRBD1. V gave up 5 bases and J gave up 0 bases; unmatched junction bases: 7. Per germline, CDR1 SEHNR and CDR2 FQNEAQ (reference sequence). The CDR3 runs 17 residues. The CDR3 spells CASSPRDRGLLNTEAFF. CDR3 DNA sequence: TGTGCCAGCAGCCCCCGGGACAGGGGGCTTTTGAACACTGAAGCTTTCTTT.

V is TRBV5-1 and J is TRBJ1-1, with D perhaps TRBD1 (5 bases). V was pared by 4 bases and J by 6 bases, with 13 bases between. In germline, CDR1 is SGHRS, CDR2 YFSETQ. This CDR3 is 13 amino acids long. CDR3 protein: CASSLGVGSEAFF. DNA of the CDR3: TGCGCCAGCAGCCTGGGGGTCGGGTCTGAAGCTTTCTTT.